The 11 T cell receptor beta chains in this list originate from one sample, sequenced in a study of blood T cell repertoires in COVID-19. Sequenced by immunoSEQ multiplex PCR; TCRdb stores in-frame clones only, minus some. Of some 300,000 clones listed, roughly 86% are singletons. Sequenced input: PBMCs or T cells enriched from blood (not recorded which). These receptors were taken from a woman younger than 45 who had recovered from COVID-19.

V and J are TRBV18 and TRBJ2-1; 7 bases match TRBD1. The CDR3 length is 15 residues. Germline V gives CDR1 KGHSH, CDR2 LQKENI. V was pared by 3 bases and J by 0 bases, with 2 bases of the junction left unmatched. CDR3 nucleotides: TGTGCCAGCTCACCGACAGGGATCTCCTACAATGAGCAGTTCTTC. It is translated as CASSPTGISYNEQFF.

With regard to this clone: Other nucleotide sequences from this sample produce the same CDR3. This chain joins TRBV19 and TRBJ2-7; 7 nucleotides match TRBD1. The CDR3 runs to 12 residues. Germline V gene lookup returns CDR1 LNHDA and CDR2 SQIVND (reference sequence). Trimming took 5 bases from V and 6 from J; bases not matched to a gene: 4. This chain's CDR3 is CASSYRGSEQYF. CDR3 bases: TGTGCCAGTAGTTACAGGGGATCCGAGCAGTACTTC.

The chain has TRBV6-5 and TRBJ1-2, with no clear D. The CDR3 loop spans 15 amino acids. The V end was cut by 6 bases, the J end by 4 bases, with 18 bases between. CDR1 and CDR2 (germline): MNHEY, SVGAGI. CDR3 region: CASSPSGKTSYGYTF. The DNA for the CDR3 is TGTGCCAGCAGCCCGAGCGGGAAAACAAGCTATGGCTACACCTTC.

The chain employs TRBV6-5 and TRBJ1-3; D is undetermined. Germline loops: CDR1 MNHEY, CDR2 SVGAGI. V shed 7 bases and J shed 8 bases, with 9 bases lying between them. The CDR3 totals 11 residues. In DNA, the CDR3 is TGTGCCAGCACCGGAGTCGACACCATATATTTT. Translation gives CASTGVDTIYF.

The CDR3 reads CASSAAGQGLGEQFF. CDR3 bases: TGTGCCAGCAGTGCCGCTGGACAGGGGTTAGGTGAGCAGTTCTTC. The V call is TRBV25-1, the J call TRBJ2-1, with 9 bases aligning to TRBD1. There are 15 residues in the CDR3. In germline, CDR1 is MGHDK, CDR2 SYGVNS. The V gene end was trimmed by 4 bases and the J gene end by 9 bases; junction bases not matched to a gene: 10.

This chain connects TRBV27 to TRBJ2-3; perhaps TRBD2 as D (6 bases). V dropped 1 base and J dropped 1 base, with 9 bases sitting between them. The CDR3 has 15 amino acids. Germline values: CDR1 MNHEY, CDR2 SMNVEV (reference sequence). Written as DNA, the CDR3 is TGTGCCAGCAGTTTATTCTTAGCGGGCACAGATACGCAGTATTTT. Translated, it gives CASSLFLAGTDTQYF.

The V gene is TRBV7-2, the J gene TRBJ2-7; D remains unclear. Germline CDR1 is SGHTA and CDR2 is FQGNSA. V was clipped by 4 bases and J by 0 bases, with 16 bases between them. CDR3 length equals 16 residues. The CDR3 spells CASSYPIEWSSYEQYF. The DNA for the CDR3 is TGTGCCAGCAGCTACCCGATTGAGTGGAGCTCCTACGAGCAGTACTTC.

V and J are TRBV9 and TRBJ2-2; 8 bases are shared with TRBD2. Trimming cost V 7 bases and J 4 bases; bases outside gene matches: 12. The CDR3 consists of 16 residues. The germline V gene has CDR1 SGDLS and CDR2 YYNGEE. Here the CDR3 DNA reads TGTGCCAGCGGCGACGGGCGGGAGGCGACCACCGGGGAGCTGTTTTTT. Encoded protein: CASGDGREATTGELFF. Combining the CDR3 with reference TRBV9 and TRBJ2-2 gives the whole variable domain DSGVTQTPKHLITATGQRVTLRCSPRSGDLSVYWYQQSLDQGLQFLIQYYNGEERAKGNILERFSAQQFPDLHSELNLSSLELGDSALYFCASGDGREATTGELFFGEGSRLTVL.

The chain employs TRBV7-2 and TRBJ2-7; D unresolved. With 0 bases removed from V and 1 base from J, the gap between germline ends came to 10 bases. Germline CDR1 reads SGHTA; CDR2 reads FQGNSA. The CDR3 is 15 residues long. CDR3 sequence: CASSLAGALSYEQYF. The CDR3 nucleotides are TGTGCCAGCAGCTTAGCGGGCGCGTTATCCTACGAGCAGTACTTC. The full variable domain, in which reference TRBV7-2 and TRBJ2-7 provide the parts outside the CDR3, is GAGVSQSPSNKVTEKGKDVELRCDPISGHTALYWYRQSLGQGLEFLIYFQGNSAPDKSGLPSDRFSAERTGGSVSTLTIQRTQQEDSAVYLCASSLAGALSYEQYFGPGTRLTVT.

The chain recombines TRBV20-1 with TRBJ2-7; D is perhaps TRBD2 (5 bases). Trimming shortened V by 3 bases and J by 5 bases, and 17 bases separated the two germline ends. This CDR3 has 14 amino acids. Looked up from germline, CDR1 is DFQATT and CDR2 is SNEGSKA (reference sequence). This chain's CDR3 is CSASSSSSLHEQYF. DNA for the CDR3: TGCAGTGCTAGTTCTTCTAGCTCTCTCCACGAGCAGTACTTC.

This chain uses TRBV5-1 with TRBJ1-2; no clear D gene. Germline V gene data show CDR1 as SGHRS and CDR2 as YFSETQ. V was trimmed by 4 bases and J by 5 bases, leaving 12 bases between them. The CDR3 sequence is 13 residues long. The CDR3 nucleotides read TGCGCCAGCAGCGTCGGGGAAGGTTATGGCTACACCTTC. Its protein is CASSVGEGYGYTF. The full variable domain, rest sourced from reference TRBV5-1 and TRBJ1-2, is KAGVTQTPRYLIKTRGQQVTLSCSPISGHRSVSWYQQTPGQGLQFLFEYFSETQRNKGNFPGRFSGRQFSNSRSEMNVSTLELGDSALYLCASSVGEGYGYTFGSGTRLTVV.